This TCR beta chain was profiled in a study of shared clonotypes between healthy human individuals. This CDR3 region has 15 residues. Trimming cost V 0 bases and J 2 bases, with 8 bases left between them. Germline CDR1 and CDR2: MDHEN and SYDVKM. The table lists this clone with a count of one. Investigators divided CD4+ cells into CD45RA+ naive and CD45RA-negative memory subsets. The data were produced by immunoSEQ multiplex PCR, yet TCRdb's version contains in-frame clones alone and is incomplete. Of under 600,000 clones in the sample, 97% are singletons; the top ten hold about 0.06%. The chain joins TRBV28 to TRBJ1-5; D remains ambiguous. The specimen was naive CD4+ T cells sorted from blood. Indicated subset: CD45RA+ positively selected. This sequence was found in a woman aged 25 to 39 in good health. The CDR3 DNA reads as TGTGCCAGCAGTTTATGGGGGTTTCGCAATCAGCCCCAGCATTTT. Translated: CASSLWGFRNQPQHF.